Following are 20 T cell receptor beta chains from one sample sequenced in a study of chemoradiotherapy in HPV16-positive cancers. Measured with immunoSEQ multiplex PCR; TCRdb has only the in-frame clones, and not every one. The sample has approximately 11,000 clones; around 90% are singletons. The biological material was taken from a patient who underwent chemoradiotherapy. These receptor sequences come from a human donor with HPV-associated anogenital cancer.

With respect to this clone: At one boundary the junction diverges from the germline segment, which might be a read error. This chain joins TRBV6-1 and TRBJ2-1, with 8 bases fitting TRBD2. The CDR3 extends over 15 amino acids. The germline CDR1 and CDR2 sequences are MNHNS and SASEGT. CDR3 sequence (DNA): TGTGCCAGCAGTGAAGTCGGGGGGGGGTACAATGAGCGGTTCTTC. It yields the protein CASSEVGGGYNERFF.

The gene calls are TRBV7-2 and TRBJ2-7, with a tentative D call TRBD2 (6 bases). With 5 bases removed from V and 0 bases from J, the gap between germline ends came to 11 bases. The CDR3 has 14 amino acids. CDR1 SGHTA and CDR2 FQGNSA come from the germline V gene. The CDR3 reads CASSPRLVSYEQYF. The CDR3 coding sequence is TGTGCCAGCAGCCCAAGACTAGTCTCCTACGAGCAGTACTTC.

The chain is built from TRBV7-9 and TRBJ2-1; TRBD1 agrees at 10 bases. There are 15 residues in the CDR3. The germline V gene encodes CDR1 SEHNR and CDR2 FQNEAQ (reference sequence). V lost 5 bases to trimming and J lost 7 bases; unmatched junction nucleotides: 8. The CDR3 nucleotides are TGTGCCAGCAGCCCCGGACAGGGGGGTTTGAATGAGCAGTTCTTC. Its translation: CASSPGQGGLNEQFF.

V and J are TRBV27 and TRBJ1-4; D call uncertain. CDR3 size: 13 residues. Trimming took off 4 bases at V and 4 bases at J, with 7 bases between the two ends. CDR1 is MNHEY and CDR2 is SMNVEV in the germline V gene (reference sequence). This chain's CDR3 is CASSSALNEKLFF. CDR3 sequence (DNA): TGTGCCAGCAGTTCGGCCCTTAATGAAAAACTGTTTTTT.

The chain employs TRBV5-6 and TRBJ1-1; D gene ambiguous. Between the trimmed V and J ends, which lost 3 bases and 6 bases, there was a span of 6 bases. From germline, CDR1 is SGHDT and CDR2 YYEEEE. The CDR3 spans 11 residues. DNA of the CDR3: TGTGCCAGCAGCTACGGCGCTGAAGCTTTCTTT. Protein product: CASSYGAEAFF.

V and J are TRBV10-3 and TRBJ2-4; 8 nucleotides align to TRBD1. J lost 13 bases, V lost 0 bases, and 5 bases had no gene match. CDR1 and CDR2 (germline): ENHRY, SYGVKD. The CDR3 is 13 amino acids. The CDR3 DNA reads as TGTGCCATCAGTGAGTCGGGGACAGGTGCGCAGTACTTC. Translation: CAISESGTGAQYF.

This clone appeared once. This chain uses TRBV25-1 with TRBJ2-7, with D maybe TRBD2 (5 bases). Germline V gene sequence: CDR1 MGHDK, CDR2 SYGVNS. This CDR3 has 17 amino acids. With 6 bases removed from V and 4 bases from J, the gap between germline ends came to 25 bases. In DNA, the CDR3 is TGTGCCAGCAGCGGTCACAGCCACACTCGGGGTATATACGAGCAGTACTTC. Translation gives CASSGHSHTRGIYEQYF.

This chain links TRBV7-6 with TRBJ2-2, with 7 nucleotides matching TRBD1. Germline CDR1 is SGHVS and CDR2 is FNYEAQ. The ends lost 3 bases at V and 4 bases at J; junction bases unmatched: 8. The CDR3 covers 16 residues. CDR3 residues: CASSFRGTSGTGELFF. CDR3 bases: TGTGCCAGCAGCTTCAGGGGGACAAGTGGCACCGGGGAGCTGTTTTTT. The whole variable domain, filled in from reference TRBV7-6 and TRBJ2-2, reads GAGVSQSPRYKVTKRGQDVALRCDPISGHVSLYWYRQALGQGPEFLTYFNYEAQQDKSGLPNDRFSAERPEGSISTLTIQRTEQRDSAMYRCASSFRGTSGTGELFFGEGSRLTVL.

This clone appeared once. The chain combines TRBV2 with TRBJ2-1, with D maybe TRBD2 (6 bases). V lost 6 bases and J 9 bases, leaving 12 bases between the germline ends. CDR3 size: 12 residues. In germline, CDR1 is SNHLY, CDR2 FYNNEI. CDR3 sequence: CASSFGSAEQFF. CDR3 DNA sequence: TGTGCCAGCAGCTTCGGGAGTGCTGAGCAGTTCTTC.

The chain couples TRBV5-1 to TRBJ1-4; D not certain. Germline lookup yields CDR1 SGHRS and CDR2 YFSETQ. V lost 3 bases and J lost 8, with 14 bases in between. The CDR3 is made up of 14 amino acids. The CDR3 protein is CASSSRTEGEKLFF. In DNA, the CDR3 is TGCGCCAGCAGCTCTCGGACGGAAGGGGAAAAACTGTTTTTT.

The chain joins TRBV6-1 to TRBJ1-5; D ambiguous. The V gene lost 8 bases and the J gene lost 2 bases, with 13 bases spanning the gap. The CDR3 spans 14 residues. The germline gives CDR1 MNHNS, CDR2 SASEGT. The DNA of the CDR3 is TGTGCCAGCGTTTGGGAGTTAGGCAATCAGCCCCAGCATTTT. Its protein is CASVWELGNQPQHF.

In nucleotides, the CDR3 is TGTGCCAGCAGCTCACGCGCGGTATACTACGAGCAGTACTTC. Encoded protein: CASSSRAVYYEQYF. The V and J genes are TRBV14 and TRBJ2-7; D is ambiguous. The CDR3 totals 14 residues. CDR1 SGHDN and CDR2 FVKESK come from the germline V gene. Between the trimmed V and J ends, which lost 5 bases and 3 bases, there was a span of 14 bases. The entire variable domain, with the rest obtained from reference TRBV14 and TRBJ2-7, is as follows: EAGVTQFPSHSVIEKGQTVTLRCDPISGHDNLYWYRRVMGKEIKFLLHFVKESKQDESGMPNNRFLAERTGGTYSTLKVQPAELEDSGVYFCASSSRAVYYEQYFGPGTRLTVT.

This sequence joins TRBV2 and TRBJ2-1; D is ambiguous. CDR3 length: 13 amino acids. Trimming removed 1 base from V and 9 bases from J, with 10 bases in between. Per the germline V gene, CDR1 is SNHLY and CDR2 is FYNNEI. This CDR3 reads CASSEVGSSEQFF. CDR3 DNA: TGTGCCAGCAGTGAAGTTGGATCTAGTGAGCAGTTCTTC.

This clone came up once. The CDR3 DNA sequence: TGTGCTAGTGGTGTGAACCCCGGGACGCTTGACACTGAAGCTTTCTTT. Translation: CASGVNPGTLDTEAFF. The gene calls are TRBV12-5 and TRBJ1-1; possible D gene TRBD1, 5 bases. V lost 5 bases and J lost 3, with 19 bases in between. Germline V gene sequence: CDR1 LGHNT, CDR2 FRNRAP. The CDR3 totals 16 residues.

The V call is TRBV10-3, the J call TRBJ2-7; either TRBD1 or TRBD2 may supply D (5 bases each). This CDR3 has 16 amino acids. With 6 bases removed from V and 4 bases from J, the gap between germline ends came to 22 bases. Germline V gene data show CDR1 as ENHRY and CDR2 as SYGVKD. Here the CDR3 DNA reads TGTGCCATCAGCGATCCATACGGGACGGCCCGATACGAGCAGTACTTC. Translating it yields CAISDPYGTARYEQYF.

This clone was detected once. The sample has other DNA sequences that encode this CDR3 too. The chain recombines TRBV11-3 with TRBJ2-3; D is uncertain. The CDR3 has 13 residues. Germline CDR1 reads SGHNT; CDR2 reads YENEEA. Trimming took 3 bases from V and 1 from J, leaving 5 bases between them. CDR3 region: CASSLGGTDTQYF. Written as DNA, the CDR3 is TGTGCCAGCAGCTTGGGCGGCACAGATACGCAGTATTTT.

The chain joins TRBV14 to TRBJ2-1; D is ambiguous. CDR1 is SGHDN, CDR2 FVKESK, per germline. The germline V and J ends were trimmed by 2 bases and 6 bases, with 8 bases remaining between them. The CDR3 is 13 residues long. In nucleotides, the CDR3 is TGTGCCAGCAGCCAATTTATGCGCAATGAGCAGTTCTTC. Its protein product is CASSQFMRNEQFF. The full variable domain, with the rest looked up from reference TRBV14 and TRBJ2-1, is EAGVTQFPSHSVIEKGQTVTLRCDPISGHDNLYWYRRVMGKEIKFLLHFVKESKQDESGMPNNRFLAERTGGTYSTLKVQPAELEDSGVYFCASSQFMRNEQFFGPGTRLTVL.

V and J are TRBV7-3 and TRBJ2-3, with D perhaps TRBD1 or TRBD2 (6 bases each). The CDR3 length is 14 residues. The germline V gene encodes CDR1 SGHTA and CDR2 FQGTGA. V lost 5 bases and J 4 bases, leaving 13 bases between the germline ends. The DNA of the CDR3 is TGTGCCAGCAGCGCGACTAGGGGGTCAGATACGCAGTATTTT. Amino acids: CASSATRGSDTQYF.

The rearrangement joins TRBV7-9 to TRBJ1-3; D is unresolved. The CDR3 sequence is 14 residues long. Between the trimmed V and J ends, which lost 5 bases and 1 base, there was a span of 9 bases. Germline V lookup: CDR1 SEHNR, CDR2 FQNEAQ (reference sequence). The CDR3 loop is CASSPLESGNTIYF. CDR3 DNA: TGTGCCAGCAGCCCTCTAGAGTCTGGAAACACCATATATTTT.

The chain recombines TRBV27 with TRBJ1-6; 12 positions agree with TRBD1. The CDR3 contains 17 residues. V lost 0 bases to trimming and J lost 7 bases; unmatched junction nucleotides: 4. Germline V gene lookup returns CDR1 MNHEY and CDR2 SMNVEV (reference sequence). CDR3 residues: CASSLSGTGGWNSPLHF. In nucleotides, the CDR3 is TGTGCCAGCAGTTTATCGGGGACAGGGGGCTGGAATTCACCCCTCCACTTT.